This entry is about one T cell receptor (beta chain). Its target is unknown. This specimen comes from a study of T cell responses to AZD1222 COVID-19 vaccine. Study-level information: Some second doses came at about 4 weeks and others at about 12 weeks; these were pooled.

Using immunoSEQ multiplex PCR, the repertoire was profiled, and TCRdb retains in-frame clones only, with some absent. This table has around 160,000 clones, 75% to 95% appearing once. Whole-study findings and limits: An increase in Spike-specific TCR breadth and depth was observed after two AZD1222 doses. Spike-wide coverage was observed for vaccine-associated CD4 TCRs, with dominant responses at 160-218 and 743-854. Variant regions that are unmutated are reportedly the target of nearly half of spike-specific TCRs.

The CDR3 runs to 19 residues. Germline V gene lookup returns CDR1 LGHDT and CDR2 YNNKEL (reference sequence). Trimming pared 4 bases from V and 1 base from J, leaving 22 bases between. The receptor comes from an adult in good health. Sequences were derived from peripheral blood, sampled on day 0 of AZD1222 vaccination. This chain links TRBV3-1 (or the pseudogene TRBV3-2) with TRBJ2-2, with TRBD2 as a possible D gene (6 bases). The CDR3 reads CASSPRLLGGVKNTGELFF. The CDR3 region has the DNA TGTGCCAGCAGCCCGCGTCTTCTGGGGGGTGTTAAGAACACCGGGGAGCTGTTTTTT.